This TCR beta chain is drawn from a study of vaccination and CD4 T cells after COVID-19. About the research overall: Each enrolled participant received a two-dose regimen of either BNT162b2 or mRNA-1273 vaccine.

Treatment noted: roughly 11-day PBMC culture with coronavirus spike peptide pools or control peptides (ViraFEST assay). This clonotype was found a few times. As yet, its antigen is unknown. The V gene end was trimmed by 2 bases and the J gene end by 4 bases; junction bases not matched to a gene: 3. CDR1 and CDR2 from the germline V gene are SGHTA and FQGNSA. The CDR3 runs to 17 residues. Sequencing of DNA taken from cultured CD4+ T cells relied on the Oncomine TCR Beta short-read assay. From the PCR reads, TCRdb called clonotypes with MiXCR, one entry per CDR3 protein. The sample lists over 15,000 distinct CDR3 sequences; 73% were seen once.

The TCR sequence derives from a human donor who had recovered from COVID-19. The rearrangement uses TRBV7-2 and TRBJ2-2, with TRBD2 matching 14 bases. The sequencing sample was made of CD4+ T cells from blood, cultured in vitro. CDR3 protein: CASSLSGTSGSTGELFF. In DNA, the CDR3 is TGTGCCAGCAGCTTATCAGGGACTAGCGGGAGCACCGGGGAGCTGTTTTTT.